The 20 T cell receptor beta chains reported below all come from one sample, sequenced in a study of T cell clonality in common variable immunodeficiency. Only in-frame clones appear in the TCRdb table, and some are missing; sequencing was by immunoSEQ multiplex PCR. The record shows 40,000 to 65,000 clones for this sample, with no singletons present. Sequenced material: peripheral blood mononuclear cells. Receptors originate from a person aged 18-70 years in good health.

There are many counts of this clone. The read gets to within 3 residues of the CDR3 end, and the germline J gene fills in the rest. This chain uses TRBV19 with TRBJ2-1; D perhaps matches TRBD2 (6 bases). Looked up from germline, CDR1 is LNHDA and CDR2 is SQIVND (reference sequence). This CDR3 is 16 amino acids long. V lost 1 base, J lost 0 bases, and 10 bases lay in between. The DNA read from the CDR3 is TGTGCCAGTAGTATAGGGGACTGGAGCTCCTACAATGAG. Its translation is CASSIGDWSSYNE. In full, the CDR3 reads CASSIGDWSSYNEQFF.

There are many counts of this clone. The CDR3 extends 3 residues past the end of the read, so its final part is completed from the germline J gene. The chain couples TRBV4-1 to TRBJ2-7; D is undetermined. The germline V gene encodes CDR1 MGHRA and CDR2 YSYEKL. V gave up 5 bases and J gave up 6 bases, with 20 bases separating them. This CDR3 comprises 15 residues. Incomplete CDR3 DNA: TGCGCCAGCAGCAACCCCAGGTTCCCCGCTTCCGAG. Translated: CASSNPRFPASE. From start to end, the CDR3 is CASSNPRFPASEQYF.

This clone occurred many times. Read coverage stops 3 residues before the CDR3 terminus; the germline J gene supplies the remainder. The chain uses TRBV7-2 and TRBJ1-1; 9 bases are a match to TRBD1. CDR1 and CDR2 (germline): SGHTA, FQGNSA. The CDR3 has 15 residues. J lost 5 bases, V lost 5 bases, and 9 bases had no gene match. CDR3: CASSAPTGGLTEAFF. The CDR3 DNA, read in part, is TGTGCCAGCAGCGCTCCGACAGGGGGGTTGACTGAA.

Ten or more counts support this clone. The read is 3 residues too short to cover the CDR3 end, so that end is filled in from the germline J gene. V gene TRBV20-1 combines with J gene TRBJ2-7; 7 nucleotides agree with TRBD1. From germline, CDR1 is DFQATT and CDR2 SNEGSKA (reference sequence). This CDR3 is 15 amino acids long. Germline trimming cut 5 bases from V and 3 bases from J; bases unmatched to any gene: 13. The sequenced CDR3 bases are TGCAGTGCTGAACAAGGGACAGCTCTTGTCTACGAG. Translated, it gives CSAEQGTALVYE. From start to end, the CDR3 is CSAEQGTALVYEQYF.

This clone was found many times. The CDR3 DNA, read in part, is TGTGCCAGCAGTGGACAGTCCTACAATGAG. Its protein product is CASSGQSYNE. The CDR3 in full is CASSGQSYNEQFF. The rearrangement joins TRBV6-1 to TRBJ2-1; D is perhaps TRBD1 (5 bases). The read falls 3 residues short of the CDR3 end, and the missing part is taken from the germline J gene. CDR3 length: 13 residues. Trimming removed 4 bases at V and 1 base at J, with 5 bases between. Germline V gene lookup returns CDR1 MNHNS and CDR2 SASEGT.

In regard to this clone: The read comes to an end 3 residues before the CDR3 does, leaving the germline J gene to fill in the end. V and J are TRBV19 and TRBJ1-2, with D possibly matching TRBD1 (5 bases). The CDR3 length is 12 residues. Per the germline V gene, CDR1 is LNHDA and CDR2 is SQIVND (reference sequence). CDR3: CASMGLTYDYTF. CDR3 DNA (partial): TGTGCCAGTATGGGGCTAACCTACGAC.

This clone was counted at least ten times. The read ends 3 residues before the CDR3 terminus; that terminus is restored from the germline J gene. The chain carries TRBV2 and TRBJ2-1; 9 bases fit TRBD1. The CDR3 totals 14 residues. Germline V gene lookup returns CDR1 SNHLY and CDR2 FYNNEI. V was clipped by 7 bases and J by 7 bases; unmatched bases: 8. The CDR3 region is CASTRTGAVNEQFF. The part of the CDR3 DNA that was read is TGTGCCAGCACACGGACAGGGGCCGTTAATGAG.

On this clone itself: One end of the junction fails to match germline, which may point to a read error. The read gets to within 3 residues of the CDR3 end, and the germline J gene fills in the rest. The gene calls are TRBV18 and TRBJ1-1, with a tentative D call TRBD1 (6 bases). Germline V gene lookup returns CDR1 KGHSH and CDR2 LQKENI. The CDR3 extends over 15 amino acids. CDR3 bases read: TGTGCCAGCTCACCACCGCCAGGGGCCAACACTGAG. Protein: CASSPPPGANTE. The full CDR3 sequence reads CASSPPPGANTEAFF. The full variable domain, rest sourced from reference TRBV18 and TRBJ1-1, is NAGVMQNPRHLVRRRGQEARLRCSPMKGHSHVYWYRQLPEEGLKFMVYLQKENIIDESGMPKERFSAEFPKEGPSILRIQQVVRGDSAAYFCASSPPPGANTEAFFGQGTRLTVV.

This clone has at least ten counts. From the germline J gene comes the end of the CDR3, since the read stops 3 residues before it. The genes are TRBV7-2 and TRBJ2-1, with D possibly matching TRBD2 (6 bases). Germline CDR1 reads SGHTA; CDR2 reads FQGNSA. Trimming cost V 7 bases and J 6 bases, with 19 bases left between them. This CDR3 has 15 amino acids. Partial CDR3 DNA: TGTGCCAGCACCACGGGCGGTAGCGGAGTCAATGAG. Protein product: CASTTGGSGVNE. The entire CDR3 protein reads CASTTGGSGVNEQFF.

CDR3 protein: CAWSGRVNSPLFF. Partial CDR3 DNA: TGTGCCTGGAGTGGCAGGGTTAATTCACCG. The V gene is TRBV30, the J gene TRBJ2-2, with D possibly being TRBD1 (5 bases). The sequence runs out 3 residues before the end of the CDR3; the remainder is reconstructed from the germline J gene. The CDR3 sequence is 13 residues long. The germline V gene has CDR1 GTSNPN and CDR2 SVGIG (reference sequence).

This clone was observed many times. The sequenced fragment ends 3 residues before the CDR3 boundary, so the rest is inferred from the germline J gene. The chain uses TRBV14 and TRBJ1-2; D might be TRBD1 (6 bases). Germline loops: CDR1 SGHDN, CDR2 FVKESK. The germline V and J ends were trimmed by 0 bases and 7 bases, with 12 bases remaining between them. The CDR3 is 14 amino acids. The CDR3 sequence is CASSQDAGVVGYTF. Partial CDR3 DNA: TGTGCCAGCAGCCAAGATGCAGGGGTGGTTGGC.

This clone has ten or more counts. The observed sequence ends 3 residues before the CDR3 terminus, with the missing tail filled in from the germline J gene. The gene calls are TRBV6-2 or TRBV6-3 and TRBJ1-2; 9 bases are shared with TRBD1. Germline loops: CDR1 MNHEY, CDR2 SVGEGT. V lost 0 bases, J lost 4 bases, and 3 bases stayed unmatched. This CDR3 contains 15 residues. The DNA read from the CDR3 is TGTGCCAGCAGTTACTCGCCGGGACAGGGCTATGGC. Translated, it gives CASSYSPGQGYG. The entire CDR3 reads CASSYSPGQGYGYTF.

This clone has a count of ten or more. CDR3 DNA, as far as it was read: TGTGCCAGCAGCTTAGCCGGCAGGTCCTACGAG. Its translation: CASSLAGRSYE. The full CDR3 is CASSLAGRSYEQYF. This sequence joins TRBV7-6 and TRBJ2-7; D remains unclear. Coverage ceases 3 residues before the CDR3 finishes, and the germline J gene fills in the end. The CDR3 has 14 amino acids. The V and J ends lost 0 bases and 1 base respectively, with 7 bases between them. CDR1 is SGHVS and CDR2 is FNYEAQ in the germline V gene.

This clone has a count of ten or more. The read halts 3 residues ahead of the CDR3 end, with the missing end drawn from the germline J gene. The chain links TRBV18 to TRBJ2-2; 11 nucleotides align to TRBD2. This CDR3 spans 14 amino acids. From germline, CDR1 is KGHSH and CDR2 LQKENI. V was pared by 6 bases and J by 5 bases, with 2 bases of the junction left unmatched. CDR3 residues: CASSPSGGTGELFF. The part of the CDR3 DNA that was read is TGTGCCAGCTCCCCTAGCGGGGGGACCGGGGAG.

This clone was seen repeatedly, ten times or more. The read ends 3 residues shy of where the CDR3 ends; the end is completed using the germline J gene. J is TRBJ2-2 and V is TRBV7-9; 7 bases are shared with TRBD1. Germline CDR1 reads SEHNR; CDR2 reads FQNEAQ (reference sequence). V gave up 5 bases and J gave up 3 bases; unmatched junction bases: 6. This CDR3 has 15 residues. CDR3 residues: CASSHRDSYTGELFF. CDR3 DNA (partial): TGTGCCAGCAGCCACCGGGACAGTTACACCGGGGAG.

This clone was detected many times. The read stops 3 residues short of the end of the CDR3; the missing end is completed from the germline J gene. The V call is TRBV6-1, the J call TRBJ1-4, with 10 positions matching TRBD1. This CDR3 spans 16 amino acids. Germline assignment: CDR1 MNHNS and CDR2 SASEGT. V lost 3 bases and J lost 8; bases outside the gene matches: 9. The DNA read from the CDR3 is TGTGCCAGCAGTGATAGAGGGACAGGGGCTTTGGAAAAA. The encoded protein is CASSDRGTGALEK. The whole CDR3 region reads CASSDRGTGALEKLFF.

Note on this clone: A read error is possible here, since a much larger clone lies one base away. The CDR3 extends 3 residues past the end of the read, so its final part is completed from the germline J gene. The chain carries TRBV6-2 or TRBV6-3 and TRBJ2-3; D is perhaps TRBD1 (6 bases). The CDR3 length is 15 residues. Germline V gene data show CDR1 as MNHEY and CDR2 as SVGEGT. The CDR3 protein is CASTDRTAINQPQYF. The sequenced CDR3 bases are TGTGCCAGCACCGACCGGACAGCGATCAATCAGCCG.

In its sample, this clone was seen many times. The CDR3 goes on 3 residues after the read ends, and that part is filled in from the germline J gene. V and J are TRBV2 and TRBJ2-2, with 7 bases matching TRBD1. The V and J ends lost 6 bases and 0 bases, in that order; junction bases with no gene match: 7. The CDR3 runs 16 residues. The V gene's germline CDR1 is SNHLY and CDR2 FYNNEI. CDR3 bases read: TGTGCCAGCAGGAAGGGACAGTCCTCGAACACCGGGGAG. As protein: CASRKGQSSNTGE. The CDR3, in full, reads CASRKGQSSNTGELFF.

This clone was seen only a few times. The CDR3 end is not reached by the read, which stops 3 residues before it; the germline J gene fills it in. The gene calls are TRBV20-1 and TRBJ1-3; 7 nucleotides agree with TRBD1. Per germline, CDR1 DFQATT and CDR2 SNEGSKA (reference sequence). Losses at the gene ends were 3 bases for V and 2 bases for J; bases not matched to a gene: 4. The CDR3 totals 14 residues. CDR3 DNA, as far as it was read: TGCAGTGCTAGGCGACAGGGAACTGGAAACACC. This gives the protein CSARRQGTGNT. The CDR3, in full, reads CSARRQGTGNTIYF.

There are many counts of this clone. The CDR3 end lies 3 residues beyond the end of the read and is filled in from the germline J gene. The chain employs TRBV5-1 and TRBJ2-1; 14 bases are a match to TRBD2. The V and J ends lost 4 bases and 7 bases, in that order; junction bases with no gene match: 7. Per germline, CDR1 SGHRS and CDR2 YFSETQ. The CDR3 consists of 16 residues. This chain's CDR3 is CASSPVGTSGGNEQFF. The sequenced CDR3 bases are TGCGCCAGCAGCCCGGTCGGGACTAGCGGGGGAAATGAG.